This T cell receptor (beta chain) was profiled in a study of CD8+CD57+ T cells in acquired aplastic anemia. Study-level points and caveats: Patients showed no significant difference from controls in CD8+ Simpson's diversity. Researchers report that about 28 CD8+ CDR3 sequences appeared in both patients and controls.

Points on this clonotype: Its antigen is not identified.

For CDR3 and TCR beta VDJ profiling, genomic DNA was the template used. A single record per CDR3 protein comes from TCRdb applying MiXCR to the reads. The sample lists under 350,000 distinct CDR3 sequences, roughly half occurring once. Trimming cost V 11 bases and J 8 bases, with 17 bases left between them. Germline lookup yields CDR1 KGHDR and CDR2 SFDVKD. The CDR3 covers 12 residues. J is TRBJ1-2 and V is TRBV24-1; D gene unclear. The origin of this receptor is a human donor with severe aplastic anemia or a healthy control (not recorded which). Sequenced material: sorted CD4+, CD8+, or CD8+CD57+ T cells (not recorded which) from PBMCs. CDR3 amino acids: CAKSLGPDGYTF. The CDR3 DNA sequence: TGTGCCAAGAGCCTCGGACCCGACGGCTACACCTTC.